The 22 T cell receptor beta chains presented below share a single source sample, sequenced in a study of T cell responses to AZD1222 COVID-19 vaccine. Measured with immunoSEQ multiplex PCR; TCRdb has only the in-frame clones, and not every one. This table holds over 100,000 clones, over 75% found once. Source: peripheral blood, taken on day 0 of AZD1222 vaccination. The receptors were sampled from an adult in good health.

This rearrangement joins TRBV28 to TRBJ1-5, with D unresolved. The CDR3 is 15 amino acids. Looked up from germline, CDR1 is MDHEN and CDR2 is SYDVKM. V was shortened by 2 bases and J by 2 bases, with 10 bases between the two germline ends. CDR3: CASSLVLRGNQPQHF. The CDR3 DNA sequence: TGTGCCAGCAGTTTAGTACTCCGGGGCAATCAGCCCCAGCATTTT.

The chain recombines TRBV19 with TRBJ1-1; 7 nucleotides align to TRBD1. In germline, CDR1 is LNHDA, CDR2 SQIVND (reference sequence). CDR3 length equals 13 residues. Unmatched junction bases numbered 7, after V lost 5 bases and J lost 7 bases. The chain's CDR3 is CASSHGQESEAFF. Here the CDR3 DNA reads TGTGCCAGTAGTCACGGACAGGAGAGTGAAGCTTTCTTT.

The chain recombines TRBV28 with TRBJ1-5; 9 bases line up with TRBD1. This CDR3 is 17 amino acids long. The J segment lost 2 bases and the V segment lost 3 bases, leaving 8 bases of the junction unmatched. Germline CDR1 MDHEN, CDR2 SYDVKM. The CDR3 DNA is TGTGCCAGCAGTTTCCCGGGACAGGGTTATGGCAATCAGCCCCAGCATTTT. Its translation is CASSFPGQGYGNQPQHF.

This clone was picked up one time. V gene TRBV9 combines with J gene TRBJ2-3; no reliable D call. The CDR3 runs 10 residues. Looked up from germline, CDR1 is SGDLS and CDR2 is YYNGEE. Trimming took 3 bases from V and 14 from J, leaving 10 bases between them. In nucleotides, the CDR3 is TGTGCCAGCAGCGGCAAACATCTGTATTTT. It codes for CASSGKHLYF.

V is TRBV30 and J is TRBJ2-2; 10 bases agree with TRBD2. V lost 4 bases to trimming and J lost 3 bases; unmatched junction nucleotides: 8. The CDR3 loop spans 16 amino acids. CDR1 and CDR2 (germline): GTSNPN, SVGIG (reference sequence). CDR3 protein: CAWTNTGTSDTGELFF. The CDR3 DNA sequence: TGTGCCTGGACCAATACCGGGACTAGCGACACCGGGGAGCTGTTTTTT.

The genes are TRBV4-1 and TRBJ1-2; D call uncertain. Germline CDR1 reads MGHRA; CDR2 reads YSYEKL. This CDR3 has 12 amino acids. Trimming cost V 9 bases and J 0 bases, with 8 bases left between them. Written as DNA, the CDR3 is TGCGCCAGTCGGCAGGCTAACTATGGCTACACCTTC. Protein product: CASRQANYGYTF.

The chain uses TRBV19 and TRBJ2-3, with TRBD2 matching over 9 bases. The CDR3 length is 16 residues. With 5 bases clipped from V and 1 base from J, the junction kept 7 bases outside the gene matches. The germline V gene has CDR1 LNHDA and CDR2 SQIVND (reference sequence). The CDR3 DNA follows: TGTGCCAGTAGTCTGCGGACTAGCGTCCGCACAGATACGCAGTATTTT. Translation gives CASSLRTSVRTDTQYF.

V and J are TRBV19 and TRBJ1-1, with D possibly being TRBD1 (6 bases). The V gene's germline CDR1 is LNHDA and CDR2 SQIVND (reference sequence). This CDR3 contains 14 residues. Trimming shortened V by 4 bases and J by 0 bases, and 9 bases separated the two germline ends. In DNA, the CDR3 is TGTGCCAGTAGTAAACAGGGAATGAACACTGAAGCTTTCTTT. Protein product: CASSKQGMNTEAFF.

The CDR3 is CASSSGLAGGAYEQYF. CDR3 sequence (DNA): TGTGCCAGCAGTTCGGGACTAGCGGGTGGAGCCTACGAGCAGTACTTC. The chain recombines TRBV6-6 with TRBJ2-7; 12 bases match TRBD2. Trimming cost V 4 bases and J 2 bases; bases outside gene matches: 6. The CDR3 has 16 residues. From germline, CDR1 is MNHNY and CDR2 SVGAGI (reference sequence).

The J gene is TRBJ1-6, the V gene TRBV19; TRBD1 aligns across 9 bases. J was trimmed by 2 bases and V by 4 bases; bases with no gene match: 6. The V gene's germline CDR1 is LNHDA and CDR2 SQIVND (reference sequence). This CDR3 is built from 17 residues. The CDR3: CASSTHRGRAYNSPLHF. CDR3 sequence (DNA): TGTGCCAGTAGTACACACAGGGGGCGCGCCTATAATTCACCCCTCCACTTT.

V is TRBV18 and J is TRBJ2-1; 9 bases fit TRBD2. This CDR3 is built from 19 residues. V gave up 3 bases and J gave up 0 bases; unmatched junction bases: 12. Germline V gene data show CDR1 as KGHSH and CDR2 as LQKENI. The CDR3 region is CASSPGIGAGGTSYNEQFF. The CDR3 DNA follows: TGTGCCAGCTCACCCGGGATCGGTGCGGGAGGGACCTCCTACAATGAGCAGTTCTTC.

The chain couples TRBV4-2 to TRBJ2-2, with TRBD2 matching over 11 bases. The CDR3 totals 17 residues. Germline lookup yields CDR1 LGHNA and CDR2 YNFKEQ. J gave up 7 bases and V 2 bases, and 9 bases lay outside the gene matches. DNA for the CDR3: TGTGCCAGCAGCCAACCGGGACTAGCGGAGGTTGTCGGGGAGCTGTTTTTT. Residues: CASSQPGLAEVVGELFF.

The rearrangement uses TRBV7-9 and TRBJ1-2; 7 nucleotides match TRBD1. CDR1 and CDR2 (germline): SEHNR, FQNEAQ (reference sequence). J was trimmed by 3 bases and V by 3 bases; bases with no gene match: 1. The length of the CDR3 is 13 residues. The CDR3 is CASSFDRDYGYTF. DNA of the CDR3: TGTGCCAGCAGCTTCGACAGGGACTATGGCTACACCTTC.

This chain joins TRBV7-9 and TRBJ2-7, with D maybe TRBD1 (5 bases). The germline V and J ends were trimmed by 6 bases and 0 bases, with 9 bases remaining between them. CDR1 and CDR2 (germline): SEHNR, FQNEAQ (reference sequence). CDR3 length: 13 amino acids. DNA of the CDR3: TGTGCCAGCAGGGTTGACAGCTCCTACGAGCAGTACTTC. It is translated as CASRVDSSYEQYF.

The chain uses TRBV9 and TRBJ1-4, with 7 positions matching TRBD1. Trimming removed 3 bases from V and 5 bases from J; junction bases left unmatched: 7. The CDR3 consists of 15 residues. The germline V gene encodes CDR1 SGDLS and CDR2 YYNGEE. This CDR3 reads CASSGPTGLNEKLFF. CDR3 in DNA: TGTGCCAGCAGCGGTCCGACAGGGCTAAATGAAAAACTGTTTTTT.

The J gene is TRBJ2-7, the V gene TRBV24-1; 7 bases are a match to TRBD2. Germline V gives CDR1 KGHDR, CDR2 SFDVKD. The J segment lost 5 bases and the V segment lost 3 bases, leaving 6 bases of the junction unmatched. The CDR3 has 14 residues. CDR3 sequence reads: CATSDPHRGDEQYF. The CDR3 nucleotides are TGTGCCACCAGTGATCCCCATCGGGGGGACGAGCAGTACTTC.

The chain combines TRBV6-5 with TRBJ2-7; 8 bases are a match to TRBD1. The germline V gene encodes CDR1 MNHEY and CDR2 SVGAGI. V lost 6 bases to trimming and J lost 6 bases; unmatched junction nucleotides: 7. The CDR3 sequence is 13 residues long. CDR3: CASRTVGQGEQYF. The CDR3 nucleotides are TGTGCCAGCAGAACAGTCGGACAGGGCGAGCAGTACTTC.

The CDR3 sequence: CASSLVPQAETQYF. In nucleotides, the CDR3 is TGTGCCAGCAGCTTAGTACCTCAAGCAGAGACCCAGTACTTC. This chain uses TRBV7-2 with TRBJ2-5; D is unclear. Germline V gene lookup returns CDR1 SGHTA and CDR2 FQGNSA. The V end lost 1 base, the J end lost 4 bases, and 10 bases lay between the germline ends. The CDR3 spans 14 residues.

The chain couples TRBV29-1 to TRBJ2-6; D remains unclear. This CDR3 is built from 10 residues. The V and J ends lost 4 bases and 11 bases respectively, with 6 bases between them. The germline V gene has CDR1 SQVTM and CDR2 ANQGSEA. This CDR3 reads CSVGGDVLTF. DNA of the CDR3: TGCAGCGTTGGTGGCGACGTCCTGACTTTC.

The chain links TRBV6-6 to TRBJ2-6; 7 bases fit TRBD1. J lost 0 bases, V lost 5 bases, and 7 bases had no gene match. CDR1 is MNHNY, CDR2 SVGAGI, per germline (reference sequence). The CDR3 spans 17 residues. The CDR3 DNA sequence: TGTGCCAGCAGTCGCAAGACAGGGAGCTCTGGGGCCAACGTCCTGACTTTC. Its protein product is CASSRKTGSSGANVLTF.

The count of this clone is one. The rearrangement joins TRBV4-1 to TRBJ2-3, with D maybe TRBD2 (6 bases). CDR1 is MGHRA and CDR2 is YSYEKL in the germline V gene. The CDR3 is made up of 15 amino acids. The germline V and J ends were trimmed by 4 bases and 0 bases, with 11 bases remaining between them. For the CDR3, the DNA is TGCGCCAGCAGCCGATTAGCGGTTAGCACAGATACGCAGTATTTT. Protein: CASSRLAVSTDTQYF.

This rearrangement joins TRBV2 to TRBJ2-1; either TRBD1 or TRBD2 may fit D (6 bases each). The CDR3 runs to 13 residues. The germline V and J ends were trimmed by 1 base and 8 bases, with 9 bases remaining between them. Germline CDR1 reads SNHLY; CDR2 reads FYNNEI. As DNA, the CDR3 is TGTGCCAGCAGTGAAGTCGGGGGCTATGAGCAGTTCTTC. Translating gives CASSEVGGYEQFF.